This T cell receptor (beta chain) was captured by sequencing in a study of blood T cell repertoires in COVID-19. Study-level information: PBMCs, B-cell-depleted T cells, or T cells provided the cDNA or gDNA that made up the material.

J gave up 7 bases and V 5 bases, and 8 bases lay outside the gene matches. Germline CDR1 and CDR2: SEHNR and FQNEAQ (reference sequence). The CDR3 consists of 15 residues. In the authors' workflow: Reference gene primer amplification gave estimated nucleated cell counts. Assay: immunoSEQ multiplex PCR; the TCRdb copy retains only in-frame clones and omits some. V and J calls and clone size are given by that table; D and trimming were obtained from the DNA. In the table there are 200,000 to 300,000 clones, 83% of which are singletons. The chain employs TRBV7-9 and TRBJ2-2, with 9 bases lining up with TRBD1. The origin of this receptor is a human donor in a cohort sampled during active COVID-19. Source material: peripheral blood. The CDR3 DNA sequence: TGTGCCAGCAGCCCCTGGACAGGGGAGGGCGGGGAGCTGTTTTTT. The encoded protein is CASSPWTGEGGELFF.